This T cell receptor (beta chain) was profiled in a study of blood T cells in healthy people across ages. The authors ran a second PCR of 7 to 11 cycles using a sample-barcoded 5' primer and a J-beta primer mix. TCRdb re-analysed the 5' RACE reads in MiXCR, keeping a single row per CDR3 protein. Here the sample spans about 1.7 million distinct CDR3 sequences, over 25% being singletons. This CDR3 has 18 residues. V was clipped by 6 bases and J by 0 bases, with 18 bases between them. This TCR derives from a woman aged 30 to 39 in good health. Sequenced sample: blood. V is TRBV12-3 or TRBV12-4 and J is TRBJ2-6; no reliable D call. The chain's CDR3 is CASSHSLGPGSGANVLTF. CDR3 DNA: TGTGCCAGCAGCCATTCCCTTGGACCGGGCTCTGGGGCCAACGTCCTGACTTTC.